In its sample, the clone carrying this TCR beta chain was seen once. These data are taken from a study of long-term antiretroviral therapy in people with HIV. V lost 4 bases to trimming and J lost 0 bases, with 9 bases between them. CDR3 size: 15 residues. From germline, CDR1 is LNHNV and CDR2 YYDKDF (reference sequence). At survey level, the immunoSEQ assay was run in its v3.0 version. Sequencing used immunoSEQ multiplex PCR; TCRdb keeps in-frame clones, though not all of them. Counted here are around 25,000 clones, around 85% occurring once; the ten biggest clones make up 8% to 10%. The receptor was derived from a man in his forties or fifties with HIV. The sequencing here drew on unsorted PBMCs, taken 2.3 years after starting antiretroviral therapy. The gene calls are TRBV15 and TRBJ2-2, with D perhaps matching TRBD2 (5 bases). CDR3 protein: CATSNSGSNTGELFF. As DNA, the CDR3 is TGTGCCACCAGCAACAGCGGCTCGAACACCGGGGAGCTGTTTTTT. Using reference TRBV15 and TRBJ2-2 for the parts outside the CDR3, the full variable domain is DAMVIQNPRYQVTQFGKPVTLSCSQTLNHNVMYWYQQKSSQAPKLLFHYYDKDFNNEADTPDNFQSRRPNTSFCFLDIRSPGLGDTAMYLCATSNSGSNTGELFFGEGSRLTVL.